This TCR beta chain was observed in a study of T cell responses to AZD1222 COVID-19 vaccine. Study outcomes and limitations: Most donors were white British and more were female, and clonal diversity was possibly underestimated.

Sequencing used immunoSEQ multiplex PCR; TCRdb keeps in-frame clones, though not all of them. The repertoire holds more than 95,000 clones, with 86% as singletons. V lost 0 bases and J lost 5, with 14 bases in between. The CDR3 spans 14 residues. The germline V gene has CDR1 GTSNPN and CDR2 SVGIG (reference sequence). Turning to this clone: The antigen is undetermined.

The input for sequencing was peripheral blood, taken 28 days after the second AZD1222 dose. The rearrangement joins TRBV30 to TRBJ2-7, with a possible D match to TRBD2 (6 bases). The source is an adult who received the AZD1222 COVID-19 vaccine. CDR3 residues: CAWSVGLHRHEQYF. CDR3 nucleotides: TGTGCCTGGAGTGTGGGACTTCATCGTCACGAGCAGTACTTC.